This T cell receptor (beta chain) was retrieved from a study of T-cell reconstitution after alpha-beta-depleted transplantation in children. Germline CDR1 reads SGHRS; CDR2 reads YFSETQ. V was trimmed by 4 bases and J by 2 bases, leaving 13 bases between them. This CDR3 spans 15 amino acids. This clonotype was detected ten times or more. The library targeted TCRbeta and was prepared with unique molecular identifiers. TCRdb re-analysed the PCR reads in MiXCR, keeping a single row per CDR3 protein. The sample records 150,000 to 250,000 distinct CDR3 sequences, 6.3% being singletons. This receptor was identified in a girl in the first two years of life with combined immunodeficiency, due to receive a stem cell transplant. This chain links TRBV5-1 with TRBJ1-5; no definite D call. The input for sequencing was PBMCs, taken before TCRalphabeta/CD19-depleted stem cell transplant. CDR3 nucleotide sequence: TGCGCCAGCAGCCCCGGCCGAGGTCGCAATCAGCCCCAGCATTTT. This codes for CASSPGRGRNQPQHF.